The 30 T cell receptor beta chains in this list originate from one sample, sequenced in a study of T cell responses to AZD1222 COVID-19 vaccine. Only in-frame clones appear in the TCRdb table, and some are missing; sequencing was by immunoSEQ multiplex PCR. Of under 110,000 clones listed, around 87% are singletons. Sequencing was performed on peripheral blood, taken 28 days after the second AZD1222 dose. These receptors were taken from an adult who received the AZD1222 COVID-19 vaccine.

In nucleotides, the CDR3 is TGTGCCAGCAGTCCACACAGGGGGCTGGATAGCAATCAGCCCCAGCATTTT. Translating gives CASSPHRGLDSNQPQHF. V is TRBV6-2 or TRBV6-3 and J is TRBJ1-5, with 9 bases identical to TRBD1. Germline CDR1 is MNHEY and CDR2 is SVGEGT. This CDR3 spans 17 amino acids. Germline trimming cut 5 bases from V and 0 bases from J; bases unmatched to any gene: 8.

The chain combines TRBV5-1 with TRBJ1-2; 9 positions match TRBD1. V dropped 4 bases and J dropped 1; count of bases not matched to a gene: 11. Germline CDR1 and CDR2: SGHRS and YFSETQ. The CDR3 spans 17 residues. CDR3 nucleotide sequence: TGCGCCAGCAGCCCCAAGGACAGGGGTTTGGATAACTATGGCTACACCTTC. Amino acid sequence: CASSPKDRGLDNYGYTF.

CDR3 residues: CAWSPRGGVQETQYF. The CDR3, as DNA: TGTGCCTGGAGTCCCAGGGGGGGGGTGCAAGAGACCCAGTACTTC. This chain connects TRBV30 to TRBJ2-5; either TRBD1 or TRBD2 may fit D (7 bases each). The CDR3 totals 15 residues. The V gene's germline CDR1 is GTSNPN and CDR2 SVGIG (reference sequence). Deletions cut 2 bases from V and 2 bases from J, with 15 bases between.

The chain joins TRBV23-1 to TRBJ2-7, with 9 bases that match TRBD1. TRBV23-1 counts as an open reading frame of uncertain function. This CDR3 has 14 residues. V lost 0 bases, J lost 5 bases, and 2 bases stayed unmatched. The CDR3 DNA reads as TGCGCCAGCAGTCAATCGAGGACAGGGGACGAGCAGTACTTC. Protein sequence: CASSQSRTGDEQYF.

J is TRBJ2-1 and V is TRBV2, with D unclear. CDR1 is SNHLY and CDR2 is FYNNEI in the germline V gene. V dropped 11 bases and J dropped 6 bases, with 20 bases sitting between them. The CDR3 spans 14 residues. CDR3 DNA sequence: TGTGCCGGCGCTAGGAGAGACTCTTTCAATGAGCAGTTCTTC. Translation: CAGARRDSFNEQFF. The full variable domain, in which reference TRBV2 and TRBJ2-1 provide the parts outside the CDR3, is EPEVTQTPSHQVTQMGQEVILRCVPISNHLYFYWYRQILGQKVEFLVSFYNNEISEKSEIFDDQFSVERPDGSNFTLKIRSTKLEDSAMYFCAGARRDSFNEQFFGPGTRLTVL.

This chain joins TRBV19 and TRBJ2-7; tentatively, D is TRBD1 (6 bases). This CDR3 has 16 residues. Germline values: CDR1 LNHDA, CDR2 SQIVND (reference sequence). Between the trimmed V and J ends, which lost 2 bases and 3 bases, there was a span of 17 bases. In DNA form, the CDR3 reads TGTGCCAGTAGTATACGAGGGACACGATCCATCTACGAGCAGTACTTC. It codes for CASSIRGTRSIYEQYF.

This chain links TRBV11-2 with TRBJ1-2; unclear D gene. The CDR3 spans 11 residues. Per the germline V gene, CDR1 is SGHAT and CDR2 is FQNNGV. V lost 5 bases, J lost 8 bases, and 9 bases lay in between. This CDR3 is CASSAYEGYTF. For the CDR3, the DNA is TGTGCCAGCAGCGCTTATGAAGGCTACACCTTC.

CDR3 sequence: CASSFGLAGYNEQFF. The CDR3 DNA reads as TGTGCCAGCAGCTTTGGGCTAGCTGGATACAATGAGCAGTTCTTC. The chain employs TRBV3-1 (or the pseudogene TRBV3-2) and TRBJ2-1, with D tentatively TRBD2 (5 bases). The germline V and J ends were trimmed by 5 bases and 4 bases, with 15 bases remaining between them. Germline V lookup: CDR1 LGHDT, CDR2 YNNKEL (reference sequence). This CDR3 contains 15 residues.

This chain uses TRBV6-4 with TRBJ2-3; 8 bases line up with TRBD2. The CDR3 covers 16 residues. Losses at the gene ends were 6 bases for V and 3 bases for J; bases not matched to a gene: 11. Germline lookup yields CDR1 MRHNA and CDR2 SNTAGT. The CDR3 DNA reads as TGTGCCAGCAGCGTCCGCGCCGGGGGGGGAACAGATACGCAGTATTTT. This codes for CASSVRAGGGTDTQYF.

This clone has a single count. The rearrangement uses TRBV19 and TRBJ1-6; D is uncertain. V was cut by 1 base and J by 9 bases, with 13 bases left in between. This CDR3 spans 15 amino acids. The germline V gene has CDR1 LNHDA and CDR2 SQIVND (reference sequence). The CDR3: CASSIGRQGGSPLHF. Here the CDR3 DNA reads TGTGCCAGTAGTATAGGGCGCCAAGGCGGTTCACCCCTCCACTTT.

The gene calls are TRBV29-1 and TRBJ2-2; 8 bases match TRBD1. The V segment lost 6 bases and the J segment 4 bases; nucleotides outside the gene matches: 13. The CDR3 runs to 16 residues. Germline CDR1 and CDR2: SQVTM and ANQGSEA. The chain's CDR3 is CSVSKPGQEITGELFF. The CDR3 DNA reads TGCAGCGTAAGCAAACCGGGACAGGAGATCACCGGGGAGCTGTTTTTT.

CDR3 amino acids: CASSPGQVTGYTF. The CDR3 DNA is TGTGCCAGTAGCCCTGGACAGGTAACGGGCTACACCTTC. The chain uses TRBV19 and TRBJ1-2; 7 bases agree with TRBD1. The length of the CDR3 is 13 residues. In germline, CDR1 is LNHDA, CDR2 SQIVND (reference sequence). Losses at the gene ends were 6 bases for V and 8 bases for J; bases not matched to a gene: 9.

For the CDR3, the DNA is TGCGCCAGCAGCCCCGAATCAGGAAACAATCAGCCCCAGCATTTT. Encoded protein: CASSPESGNNQPQHF. The rearrangement joins TRBV4-1 to TRBJ1-5; D is ambiguous. With 4 bases removed from V and 3 bases from J, the gap between germline ends came to 13 bases. The germline V gene has CDR1 MGHRA and CDR2 YSYEKL. The CDR3 is made up of 15 amino acids.

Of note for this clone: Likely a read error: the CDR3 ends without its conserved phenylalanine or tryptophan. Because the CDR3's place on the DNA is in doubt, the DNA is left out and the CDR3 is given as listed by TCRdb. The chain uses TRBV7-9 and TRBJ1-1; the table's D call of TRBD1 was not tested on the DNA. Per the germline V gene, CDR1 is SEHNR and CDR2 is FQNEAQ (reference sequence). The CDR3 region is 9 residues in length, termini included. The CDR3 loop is CASSPSGQD.

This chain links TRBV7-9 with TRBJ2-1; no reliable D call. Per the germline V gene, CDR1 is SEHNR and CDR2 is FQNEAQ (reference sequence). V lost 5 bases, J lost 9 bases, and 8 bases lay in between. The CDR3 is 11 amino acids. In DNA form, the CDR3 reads TGTGCCAGCAGCGCCGCTCGTGAGCAGTTCTTC. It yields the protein CASSAAREQFF.

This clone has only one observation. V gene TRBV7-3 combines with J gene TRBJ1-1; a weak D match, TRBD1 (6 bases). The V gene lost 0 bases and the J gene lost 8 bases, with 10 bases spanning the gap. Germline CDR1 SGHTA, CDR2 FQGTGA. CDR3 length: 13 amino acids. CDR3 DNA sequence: TGTGCCAGCAGCTTAACGGGGGCAGGAGAAGCTTTCTTT. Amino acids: CASSLTGAGEAFF.

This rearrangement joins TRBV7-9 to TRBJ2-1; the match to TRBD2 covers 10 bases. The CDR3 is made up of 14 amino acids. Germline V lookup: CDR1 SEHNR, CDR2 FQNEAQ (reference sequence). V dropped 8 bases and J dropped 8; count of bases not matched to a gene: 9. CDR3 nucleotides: TGTGCCAGCCCAAGCGGGAGGGGCTTCGATGAGCAGTTCTTC. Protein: CASPSGRGFDEQFF.

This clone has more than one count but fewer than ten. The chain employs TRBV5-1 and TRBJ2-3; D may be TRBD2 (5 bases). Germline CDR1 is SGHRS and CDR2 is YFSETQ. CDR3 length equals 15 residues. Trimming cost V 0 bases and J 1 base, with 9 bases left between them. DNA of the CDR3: TGCGCCAGCAGCTTGGATATAGCGCGCACAGATACGCAGTATTTT. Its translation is CASSLDIARTDTQYF.

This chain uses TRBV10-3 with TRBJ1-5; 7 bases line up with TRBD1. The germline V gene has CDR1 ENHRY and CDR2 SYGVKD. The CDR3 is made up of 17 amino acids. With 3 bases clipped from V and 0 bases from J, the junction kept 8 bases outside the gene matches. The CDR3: CAISESRDSYSNQPQHF. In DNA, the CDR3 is TGTGCCATCAGTGAATCCCGGGACAGCTATAGCAATCAGCCCCAGCATTTT.

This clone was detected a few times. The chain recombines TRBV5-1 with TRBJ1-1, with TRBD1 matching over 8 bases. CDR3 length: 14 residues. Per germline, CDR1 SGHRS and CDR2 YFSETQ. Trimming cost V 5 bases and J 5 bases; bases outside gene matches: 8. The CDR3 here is CASRPGQGLTEAFF. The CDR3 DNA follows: TGCGCCAGCAGACCCGGACAGGGTTTGACTGAAGCTTTCTTT.

The CDR3 here is CAIREQEGRGAYNEQFF. The DNA for the CDR3 is TGTGCCATCAGGGAACAGGAGGGACGGGGGGCCTACAATGAGCAGTTCTTC. The chain is built from TRBV10-3 and TRBJ2-1; the match to TRBD2 covers 7 bases. The ends lost 6 bases at V and 2 bases at J; junction bases unmatched: 13. The germline gives CDR1 ENHRY, CDR2 SYGVKD. This CDR3 contains 17 residues.

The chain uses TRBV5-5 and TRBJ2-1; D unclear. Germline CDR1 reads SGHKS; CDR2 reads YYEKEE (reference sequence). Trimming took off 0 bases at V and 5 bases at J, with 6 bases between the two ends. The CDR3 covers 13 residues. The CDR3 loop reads CASSLGVDNEQFF. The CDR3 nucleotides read TGTGCCAGCAGCTTGGGGGTAGACAATGAGCAGTTCTTC.

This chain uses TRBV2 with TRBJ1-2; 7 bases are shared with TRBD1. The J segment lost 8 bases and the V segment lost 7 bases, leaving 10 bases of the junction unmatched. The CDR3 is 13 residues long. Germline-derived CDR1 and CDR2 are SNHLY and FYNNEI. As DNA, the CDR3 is TGTGCCAGCACTTTTACAGGGGATTCGGGCTACACCTTC. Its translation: CASTFTGDSGYTF.

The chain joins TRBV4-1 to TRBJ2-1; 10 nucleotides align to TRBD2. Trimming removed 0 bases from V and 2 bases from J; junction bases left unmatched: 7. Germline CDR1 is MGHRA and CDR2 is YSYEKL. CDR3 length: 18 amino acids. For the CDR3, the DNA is TGCGCCAGCAGCCAAGATTGGGCTAGCGGGAGCGCCTACAATGAGCAGTTCTTC. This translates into CASSQDWASGSAYNEQFF.

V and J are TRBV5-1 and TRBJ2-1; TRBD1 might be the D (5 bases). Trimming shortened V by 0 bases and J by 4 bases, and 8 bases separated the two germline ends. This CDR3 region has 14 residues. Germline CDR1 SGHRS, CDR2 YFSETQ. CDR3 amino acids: CASSLGDSYNEQFF. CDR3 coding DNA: TGCGCCAGCAGCTTGGGAGACAGTTACAATGAGCAGTTCTTC.

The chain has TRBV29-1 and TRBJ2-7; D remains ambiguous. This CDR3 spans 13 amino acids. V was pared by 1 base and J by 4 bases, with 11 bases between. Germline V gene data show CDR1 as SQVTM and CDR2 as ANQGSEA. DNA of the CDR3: TGCAGCGTTGAAGTATCAAGCAGGTACGAGCAGTACTTC. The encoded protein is CSVEVSSRYEQYF.

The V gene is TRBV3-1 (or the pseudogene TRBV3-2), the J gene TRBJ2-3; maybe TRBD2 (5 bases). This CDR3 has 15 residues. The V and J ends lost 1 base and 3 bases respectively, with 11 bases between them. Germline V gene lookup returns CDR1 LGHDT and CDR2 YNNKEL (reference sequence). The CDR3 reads CASSQGDSETDTQYF. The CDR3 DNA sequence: TGTGCCAGCAGCCAAGGGGATAGCGAGACAGATACGCAGTATTTT.

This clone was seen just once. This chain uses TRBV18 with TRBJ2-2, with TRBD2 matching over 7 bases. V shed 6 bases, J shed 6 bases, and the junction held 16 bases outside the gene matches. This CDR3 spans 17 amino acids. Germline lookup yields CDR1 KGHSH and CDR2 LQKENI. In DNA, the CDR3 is TGTGCCAGCTCTCCCCTCGACGGCGGGAGAGGATCCGGGGAGCTGTTTTTT. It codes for CASSPLDGGRGSGELFF.

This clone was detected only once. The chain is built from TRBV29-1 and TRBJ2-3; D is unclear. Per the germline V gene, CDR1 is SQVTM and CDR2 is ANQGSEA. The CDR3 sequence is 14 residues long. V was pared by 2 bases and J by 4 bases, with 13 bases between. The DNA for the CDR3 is TGCAGCGTTGAATTCGGACCTAGGCCAGATACGCAGTATTTT. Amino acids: CSVEFGPRPDTQYF.

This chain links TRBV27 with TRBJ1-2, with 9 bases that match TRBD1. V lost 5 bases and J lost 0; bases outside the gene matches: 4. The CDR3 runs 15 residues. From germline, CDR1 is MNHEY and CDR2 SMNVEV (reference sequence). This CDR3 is CASSATGGPNYGYTF. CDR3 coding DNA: TGTGCCAGCAGTGCCACAGGGGGCCCTAACTATGGCTACACCTTC.